These 18 T cell receptor beta chains were sequenced from one sample in a study of cytomegalovirus exposure and HLA in healthy donors. Profiled with immunoSEQ multiplex PCR; TCRdb holds only in-frame clones, not every one. The sample has 150,000 to 200,000 clones; approximately 96% are singletons. Source material: PBMCs. The receptors derive from a woman in her late teens or twenties in good health and CMV-seronegative.

The chain links TRBV19 to TRBJ1-5; 7 nucleotides align to TRBD1. In germline, CDR1 is LNHDA, CDR2 SQIVND (reference sequence). Trimming at V came to 7 bases and at J to 2 bases, leaving 8 bases not matched to a gene. CDR3 length: 15 residues. The CDR3 coding sequence is TGTGCCAGTAACCAACAGGGGTATGGCAATCAGCCCCAGCATTTT. Protein product: CASNQQGYGNQPQHF.

This chain links TRBV30 with TRBJ2-2, with 9 bases fitting TRBD2. The CDR3 is 14 residues long. The germline V gene has CDR1 GTSNPN and CDR2 SVGIG (reference sequence). V was clipped by 2 bases and J by 8 bases; unmatched bases: 6. The CDR3 nucleotides read TGTGCCTGGAGTAAGGTCCTAGCGGGGGGGGAGCTGTTTTTT. Translated, it gives CAWSKVLAGGELFF.

The chain joins TRBV29-1 to TRBJ1-5; 7 bases match TRBD1. This CDR3 comprises 12 residues. Trimming removed 7 bases from V and 2 bases from J; junction bases left unmatched: 2. The germline CDR1 and CDR2 sequences are SQVTM and ANQGSEA. The CDR3 nucleotides are TGCAGCGCAGGGACAGGCAATCAGCCCCAGCATTTT. Translating it yields CSAGTGNQPQHF.

The chain combines TRBV5-1 with TRBJ1-2, with 9 bases identical to TRBD1. Germline CDR1 SGHRS, CDR2 YFSETQ. CDR3 length: 14 residues. With 3 bases clipped from V and 7 bases from J, the junction kept 7 bases outside the gene matches. CDR3 DNA sequence: TGCGCCAGCAGCTCCTTGGGACAGGGATTTGGCTACACCTTC. It is translated as CASSSLGQGFGYTF. Complete variable domain (other parts from reference TRBV5-1 and TRBJ1-2): KAGVTQTPRYLIKTRGQQVTLSCSPISGHRSVSWYQQTPGQGLQFLFEYFSETQRNKGNFPGRFSGRQFSNSRSEMNVSTLELGDSALYLCASSSLGQGFGYTFGSGTRLTVV.

The chain employs TRBV27 and TRBJ1-5; D remains unclear. The CDR3 has 12 residues. Trimming removed 3 bases from V and 4 bases from J, with 4 bases in between. CDR1 MNHEY and CDR2 SMNVEV come from the germline V gene (reference sequence). The CDR3 DNA is TGTGCCAGCAGTTTCGGGAATCAGCCCCAGCATTTT. This sequence encodes CASSFGNQPQHF.

Remarks on this clone: The same CDR3 is also encoded by other DNA sequences in this sample. This rearrangement joins TRBV4-3 to TRBJ2-7; weak D call: TRBD2 (5 bases). CDR1 is LGHNA, CDR2 YSLEER, per germline. Trimming cost V 0 bases and J 0 bases, with 9 bases left between them. This CDR3 spans 15 amino acids. This CDR3 is CASSQDLGSSYEQYF. For the CDR3, the DNA is TGCGCCAGCAGCCAAGATCTGGGGAGCTCCTACGAGCAGTACTTC.

This clone was found once. V is TRBV13 and J is TRBJ1-1, with no clear D. Trimming took 1 base from V and 11 from J, leaving 8 bases between them. The CDR3 contains 11 residues. The germline V gene encodes CDR1 PRHDT and CDR2 FYEKMQ (reference sequence). CDR3 DNA sequence: TGTGCCAGCAGCTTAGCCGGGTCGGCTTTCTTT. As protein: CASSLAGSAFF.

This clone was counted a single time. This rearrangement joins TRBV5-1 to TRBJ2-2; a weak D match, TRBD1 (6 bases). V was clipped by 5 bases and J by 1 base, with 9 bases between them. The CDR3 length is 14 residues. Germline loops: CDR1 SGHRS, CDR2 YFSETQ. The CDR3 DNA follows: TGCGCCAGCAGAGTACAGGGGAACACCGGGGAGCTGTTTTTT. Translating it yields CASRVQGNTGELFF.

This chain links TRBV7-6 with TRBJ1-5, with 9 bases matching TRBD1. The CDR3 is made up of 14 amino acids. V lost 3 bases and J lost 4; bases outside the gene matches: 1. CDR1 and CDR2 (germline): SGHVS, FNYEAQ. CDR3 sequence reads: CASSLDRGNQPQHF. DNA of the CDR3: TGTGCCAGCAGCTTGGACAGGGGAAATCAGCCCCAGCATTTT.

This rearrangement joins TRBV30 to TRBJ1-3; no clear D gene. CDR1 and CDR2 from the germline V gene are GTSNPN and SVGIG (reference sequence). The CDR3 has 15 amino acids. V dropped 2 bases and J dropped 0 bases, with 11 bases sitting between them. The CDR3 here is CAWSRVLTSGNTIYF. DNA for the CDR3: TGTGCCTGGAGTCGGGTCTTGACCTCTGGAAACACCATATATTTT.

The chain recombines TRBV11-3 with TRBJ1-6; 10 nucleotides agree with TRBD1. J lost 7 bases, V lost 1 base, and 4 bases had no gene match. The CDR3 has 16 amino acids. Looked up from germline, CDR1 is SGHNT and CDR2 is YENEEA. CDR3 loop: CASSLGGQGVNSPLHF. For the CDR3, the DNA is TGTGCCAGCAGCTTAGGCGGACAGGGGGTCAATTCACCCCTCCACTTT. The full variable domain, its missing parts supplied by reference TRBV11-3 and TRBJ1-6, is EAGVVQSPRYKIIEKKQPVAFWCNPISGHNTLYWYLQNLGQGPELLIRYENEEAVDDSQLPKDRFSAERLKGVDSTLKIQPAELGDSAVYLCASSLGGQGVNSPLHFGNGTRLTVT.

The rearrangement links TRBV19 to TRBJ2-7; D is ambiguous. The CDR3 runs 14 residues. V lost 1 base and J 2 bases, leaving 9 bases between the germline ends. Looked up from germline, CDR1 is LNHDA and CDR2 is SQIVND (reference sequence). The chain's CDR3 is CASSIGGLAYEQYF. DNA for the CDR3: TGTGCCAGTAGTATAGGCGGCCTAGCCTACGAGCAGTACTTC.

This chain uses TRBV15 with TRBJ1-5; no clear D gene. The germline CDR1 and CDR2 sequences are LNHNV and YYDKDF (reference sequence). The CDR3 is 14 residues long. V gave up 1 base and J gave up 5 bases, with 9 bases separating them. The chain's CDR3 is CATSRVAVDQPQHF. In DNA form, the CDR3 reads TGTGCCACCAGCAGAGTGGCAGTCGATCAGCCCCAGCATTTT.

V is TRBV15 and J is TRBJ2-5, with D tentatively TRBD1 (7 bases). Germline CDR1 reads LNHNV; CDR2 reads YYDKDF (reference sequence). This CDR3 has 13 amino acids. Trimming shortened V by 5 bases and J by 5 bases, and 12 bases separated the two germline ends. Here the CDR3 reads CATSQGGRETQYF. The CDR3 coding sequence is TGTGCCACCAGCCAGGGGGGCAGGGAGACCCAGTACTTC.

The chain links TRBV5-4 to TRBJ2-2; no firm D call. V was clipped by 4 bases and J by 3 bases, with 13 bases between them. This CDR3 contains 15 residues. Germline V gives CDR1 SGHNT, CDR2 YYREEE (reference sequence). CDR3 sequence: CASSPDGQYTGELFF. Here the CDR3 DNA reads TGTGCCAGCAGCCCGGATGGGCAGTACACCGGGGAGCTGTTTTTT.

The rearrangement uses TRBV4-1 and TRBJ2-1; 9 bases are a match to TRBD2. CDR1 is MGHRA, CDR2 YSYEKL, per germline. Unmatched junction bases numbered 9, after V lost 3 bases and J lost 9 bases. This CDR3 contains 15 residues. Written as DNA, the CDR3 is TGCGCCAGCAGCCATTCAGCGGGGGGTACCGGTGAGCAGTTCTTC. It is translated as CASSHSAGGTGEQFF.

The chain combines TRBV11-1 with TRBJ1-1; TRBD1 might be the D (6 bases). V dropped 5 bases and J dropped 0 bases, with 13 bases sitting between them. This CDR3 comprises 15 residues. Germline V lookup: CDR1 SGHAT, CDR2 FQDESV (reference sequence). CDR3 sequence reads: CASSETGQLNTEAFF. The CDR3 DNA is TGTGCCAGCAGCGAGACGGGACAATTGAACACTGAAGCTTTCTTT.

This rearrangement joins TRBV14 to TRBJ2-7; 10 nucleotides align to TRBD1. The germline gives CDR1 SGHDN, CDR2 FVKESK. The CDR3 is made up of 16 amino acids. Losses at the gene ends were 3 bases for V and 2 bases for J; bases not matched to a gene: 7. The CDR3 here is CASSHMPGQGPYEQYF. The CDR3, as DNA: TGTGCCAGCAGCCATATGCCGGGACAGGGGCCCTACGAGCAGTACTTC.